A single sample is the source of the 30 T cell receptor beta chains below, sequenced in a study of blood T cell repertoires in COVID-19. TCRdb's table, derived via immunoSEQ multiplex PCR, lists solely in-frame clones and lacks some. Found here are roughly 250,000 clones, more than 75% of them singletons; the top ten hold over 2%. What was sequenced was PBMCs or T cells enriched from blood (not recorded which). These receptor sequences come from a woman in her thirties or forties with acute COVID-19.

This sequence joins TRBV3-1 (or the pseudogene TRBV3-2) and TRBJ1-1; D is undetermined. Germline V gives CDR1 LGHDT, CDR2 YNNKEL (reference sequence). This CDR3 is 16 amino acids long. Trimming cost V 1 base and J 4 bases, with 16 bases left between them. The DNA for the CDR3 is TGTGCCAGCAGCCAAGGGGCGGTGGGGAGGAGCACTGAAGCTTTCTTT. This translates into CASSQGAVGRSTEAFF.

This chain connects TRBV28 to TRBJ1-6, with TRBD1 matching over 11 bases. The CDR3 is 15 amino acids. Germline CDR1 MDHEN, CDR2 SYDVKM. The V segment lost 7 bases and the J segment 7 bases; nucleotides outside the gene matches: 6. The CDR3 coding sequence is TGTGCCAGCAACGTCGGGACAGGGGGAAATTCACCCCTCCACTTT. Its translation: CASNVGTGGNSPLHF.

The J gene is TRBJ2-7, the V gene TRBV28; the D gene is possibly TRBD2 (7 bases). The CDR3 totals 14 residues. CDR1 and CDR2 (germline): MDHEN, SYDVKM. Trimming took 3 bases from V and 7 from J, leaving 16 bases between them. This chain's CDR3 is CASSLLGGLREQYF. The CDR3 nucleotides read TGTGCCAGCAGTTTGTTGGGGGGGCTCAGAGAGCAGTACTTC.

The chain links TRBV2 to TRBJ1-2, with 8 bases aligning to TRBD1. This CDR3 has 14 amino acids. The germline gives CDR1 SNHLY, CDR2 FYNNEI. The J segment lost 7 bases and the V segment lost 4 bases, leaving 8 bases of the junction unmatched. In nucleotides, the CDR3 is TGTGCCAGCAGTGGACAGGGGTCGGCAGGTGGCTACACCTTC. This sequence encodes CASSGQGSAGGYTF.

The rearrangement joins TRBV4-1 to TRBJ1-1, with TRBD1 matching over 9 bases. Unmatched junction bases numbered 3, after V lost 3 bases and J lost 1 base. The CDR3 has 15 residues. Germline V gene data show CDR1 as MGHRA and CDR2 as YSYEKL. In DNA form, the CDR3 reads TGCGCCAGCAGCCAGGCGGACAGGGGGAACACTGAAGCTTTCTTT. This sequence encodes CASSQADRGNTEAFF.

The chain couples TRBV23-1 to TRBJ2-2, with 7 bases that match TRBD1. TRBV23-1 is assigned to the ORF class and has an uncertain function. Unmatched junction bases numbered 4, after V lost 2 bases and J lost 1 base. The CDR3 is 16 residues long. For the CDR3, the DNA is TGCGCCAGCAGTCAAGCCGGGACAGTGAACACCGGGGAGCTGTTTTTT. Encoded protein: CASSQAGTVNTGELFF.

The rearrangement joins TRBV27 to TRBJ1-6; 9 nucleotides match TRBD1. The trim removed 2 bases at V and 0 bases at J, leaving 8 bases unmatched. CDR1 MNHEY and CDR2 SMNVEV come from the germline V gene (reference sequence). There are 19 residues in the CDR3. The CDR3 protein is CASSLPGQGMSSYNSPLHF. DNA for the CDR3: TGTGCCAGCAGTTTACCGGGACAGGGAATGAGCTCCTATAATTCACCCCTCCACTTT.

The rearrangement uses TRBV19 and TRBJ2-1; the D gene is possibly TRBD2 (5 bases). V lost 3 bases, J lost 12 bases, and 15 bases lay in between. Per germline, CDR1 LNHDA and CDR2 SQIVND (reference sequence). The CDR3 spans 13 residues. CDR3: CASSISGGPGQFF. The CDR3 DNA is TGTGCCAGTAGTATCTCCGGAGGACCCGGGCAGTTCTTC. Complete variable domain (other parts from reference TRBV19 and TRBJ2-1): DGGITQSPKYLFRKEGQNVTLSCEQNLNHDAMYWYRQDPGQGLRLIYYSQIVNDFQKGDIAEGYSVSREKKESFPLTVTSAQKNPTAFYLCASSISGGPGQFFGPGTRLTVL.

V and J are TRBV21-1 and TRBJ1-2; TRBD1 reflects the table's D call only, with no check against the DNA. TRBV21-1 is annotated as a pseudogene. This CDR3 comprises 15 residues. CDR3: CASSKVLGRHYGYTF. The CDR3 region has the DNA TGTGCCAGCAGCAAAGTATTGGGCCGCCACTATGGCTACACCTTC.

This clone was recorded a few times. J is TRBJ1-2 and V is TRBV4-2, with 7 bases aligning to TRBD1. The CDR3 contains 14 residues. The V and J ends lost 2 bases and 2 bases, in that order; junction bases with no gene match: 2. Germline V gives CDR1 LGHNA, CDR2 YNFKEQ. CDR3 in DNA: TGTGCCAGCAGCCAACAGGGACAGAACTATGGCTACACCTTC. Amino acids: CASSQQGQNYGYTF.

The rearrangement uses TRBV7-6 and TRBJ1-4; D gene unclear. This CDR3 contains 14 residues. Germline V CDR1 and CDR2: SGHVS, FNYEAQ. V lost 1 base and J lost 4, with 7 bases in between. Written as DNA, the CDR3 is TGTGCCAGCAGCTTAGTATCCCTTAATGAAAAACTGTTTTTT. Amino acid sequence: CASSLVSLNEKLFF.

J is TRBJ2-3 and V is TRBV3-1 (or the pseudogene TRBV3-2); 9 bases align to TRBD1. Germline V gene data show CDR1 as LGHDT and CDR2 as YNNKEL (reference sequence). The CDR3 is made up of 16 amino acids. V trimming: 0 bases; J trimming: 3 bases; junction bases outside the gene matches: 4. The CDR3 region has the DNA TGTGCCAGCAGCCAAGATTACAGGGGGCGTACAGATACGCAGTATTTT. It translates to CASSQDYRGRTDTQYF.

The chain employs TRBV28 and TRBJ2-6; D is possibly TRBD1 (6 bases). Germline V CDR1 and CDR2: MDHEN, SYDVKM. The V end was cut by 7 bases, the J end by 0 bases, with 16 bases between. The CDR3 spans 17 residues. The CDR3 region has the DNA TGTGCCAGCACGAGAGGGGGTACTCTCTCTGGGGCCAACGTCCTGACTTTC. Residues: CASTRGGTLSGANVLTF.

The CDR3 is CSVELQKYNEQFF. The CDR3 DNA follows: TGCAGCGTTGAGCTCCAGAAATACAATGAGCAGTTCTTC. The rearrangement links TRBV29-1 to TRBJ2-1; no definite D call. This CDR3 region has 13 residues. The ends were cut back, 3 bases at V and 4 bases at J, with 10 bases in the middle. Germline CDR1 and CDR2: SQVTM and ANQGSEA.

The chain recombines TRBV12-3 or TRBV12-4 with TRBJ2-7; D remains unclear. This CDR3 is 13 amino acids long. V lost 4 bases to trimming and J lost 3 bases, with 10 bases between them. The CDR3 DNA reads as TGTGCCAGCAGTTCCGTGGGCCTCTACGAGCAGTACTTC. Its translation is CASSSVGLYEQYF.

The J gene is TRBJ1-4, the V gene TRBV2, with 9 positions matching TRBD1. CDR3 length equals 15 residues. The trim removed 6 bases at V and 8 bases at J, leaving 10 bases unmatched. Germline V lookup: CDR1 SNHLY, CDR2 FYNNEI. CDR3: CASSLSGQGWEKLFF. The CDR3 DNA reads TGTGCCAGCAGCTTGTCGGGACAGGGTTGGGAAAAACTGTTTTTT.

The rearrangement uses TRBV10-3 and TRBJ1-3, with D possibly TRBD1 on 5 matching bases. Germline lookup yields CDR1 ENHRY and CDR2 SYGVKD. This CDR3 contains 14 residues. The germline V and J ends were trimmed by 6 bases and 6 bases, with 15 bases remaining between them. CDR3 sequence: CAIRDTGAKNTIYF. The DNA for the CDR3 is TGTGCCATCAGGGATACAGGTGCAAAAAACACCATATATTTT.

The rearrangement uses TRBV3-1 (or the pseudogene TRBV3-2) and TRBJ2-5; a possible D gene is TRBD1 (5 bases). V was shortened by 0 bases and J by 1 base, with 9 bases between the two germline ends. Germline V gene data show CDR1 as LGHDT and CDR2 as YNNKEL (reference sequence). This CDR3 comprises 15 residues. The CDR3 DNA reads TGTGCCAGCAGCCAAGATGGGGCCCTCCAAGAGACCCAGTACTTC. It is translated as CASSQDGALQETQYF.

This chain uses TRBV5-6 with TRBJ1-2; TRBD1 agrees at 8 bases. In germline, CDR1 is SGHDT, CDR2 YYEEEE. V lost 1 base and J lost 6; bases outside the gene matches: 5. The CDR3 has 14 residues. The CDR3 is CASSLPGGADGYTF. CDR3 DNA: TGTGCCAGCAGCTTGCCAGGGGGCGCGGATGGCTACACCTTC.

The rearrangement links TRBV30 to TRBJ1-1, with a possible D match to TRBD1 (5 bases). This CDR3 has 16 residues. Trimming shortened V by 2 bases and J by 1 base, and 17 bases separated the two germline ends. CDR1 GTSNPN and CDR2 SVGIG come from the germline V gene (reference sequence). CDR3 bases: TGTGCCTGGAGTAGATCAGGGATTCTTCGGAACACTGAAGCTTTCTTT. Translated: CAWSRSGILRNTEAFF. The whole variable domain, remainder taken from reference TRBV30 and TRBJ1-1, is SQTIHQWPATLVQPVGSPLSLECTVEGTSNPNLYWYRQAAGRGLQLLFYSVGIGQISSEVPQNLSASRPQDRQFILSSKKLLLSDSGFYLCAWSRSGILRNTEAFFGQGTRLTVV.

V usage is TRBV2 and J usage is TRBJ1-1, with TRBD1 as a possible D gene (6 bases). The CDR3 is made up of 13 amino acids. Per germline, CDR1 SNHLY and CDR2 FYNNEI. V was cut by 7 bases and J by 1 base, with 10 bases left in between. The CDR3 is CASIKQGNTEAFF. CDR3 coding DNA: TGTGCCAGCATAAAACAGGGGAACACTGAAGCTTTCTTT.

The chain couples TRBV21-1 to TRBJ2-7; TRBD1 is the table's D call, not checked against the DNA. TRBV21-1 has pseudogene status. This CDR3 comprises 17 residues. The CDR3 bases are TGTGCCAGCAGCAAAGCAGGGTGGGACAGAAGAGGAGGCGAGCAGTACTTC. Residues: CASSKAGWDRRGGEQYF.

This clone has only one observation. This chain joins TRBV7-9 and TRBJ1-2; D unresolved. The germline V and J ends were trimmed by 0 bases and 8 bases, with 13 bases remaining between them. CDR3 length: 14 residues. Per germline, CDR1 SEHNR and CDR2 FQNEAQ (reference sequence). CDR3 nucleotides: TGTGCCAGCAGCTTAGCGGGCGCATCCTTGGGCTACACCTTC. This gives the protein CASSLAGASLGYTF. The full variable domain, rest sourced from reference TRBV7-9 and TRBJ1-2, is DTGVSQNPRHKITKRGQNVTFRCDPISEHNRLYWYRQTLGQGPEFLTYFQNEAQLEKSRLLSDRFSAERPKGSFSTLEIQRTEQGDSAMYLCASSLAGASLGYTFGSGTRLTVV.

V gene TRBV5-4 combines with J gene TRBJ2-3; the D gene is possibly TRBD1 (5 bases). The CDR3 totals 16 residues. With 3 bases removed from V and 4 bases from J, the gap between germline ends came to 18 bases. In germline, CDR1 is SGHNT, CDR2 YYREEE (reference sequence). The chain's CDR3 is CASSSAYRSGSDTQYF. The DNA for the CDR3 is TGTGCCAGCAGCTCGGCGTACAGGTCTGGATCAGATACGCAGTATTTT.

The chain carries TRBV18 and TRBJ1-1; D remains ambiguous. The CDR3 loop spans 14 amino acids. Germline V lookup: CDR1 KGHSH, CDR2 LQKENI. Trimming pared 0 bases from V and 1 base from J, leaving 6 bases between. In DNA form, the CDR3 reads TGTGCCAGCTCACCACCGTCAGGGAACACTGAAGCTTTCTTT. Protein sequence: CASSPPSGNTEAFF.

The gene calls are TRBV27 and TRBJ1-1; 7 nucleotides match TRBD1. After removal of 6 bases from V and 0 bases from J, the junction contained 4 bases not matched to a gene. This CDR3 region has 14 residues. Germline values: CDR1 MNHEY, CDR2 SMNVEV (reference sequence). The CDR3 bases are TGTGCCAGCAGGTACAGGGGACTGAACACTGAAGCTTTCTTT. Amino acid sequence: CASRYRGLNTEAFF.

This chain connects TRBV18 to TRBJ1-1, with 8 positions matching TRBD1. V gave up 5 bases and J gave up 2 bases; unmatched junction bases: 10. This CDR3 has 16 amino acids. Germline V CDR1 and CDR2: KGHSH, LQKENI. The DNA for the CDR3 is TGTGCCAGCTCAGCCCTATTCACAGGGGGAAACACTGAAGCTTTCTTT. As protein: CASSALFTGGNTEAFF.

The chain carries TRBV9 and TRBJ2-5; no reliable D call. This CDR3 contains 15 residues. CDR1 and CDR2 from the germline V gene are SGDLS and YYNGEE. V was pared by 4 bases and J by 2 bases, with 15 bases between. CDR3: CASSPGAVGQETQYF. The CDR3, as DNA: TGTGCCAGCAGCCCGGGTGCCGTCGGACAAGAGACCCAGTACTTC.

The CDR3 DNA sequence: TGTGCCAGCAGTTTCCGACCACAGGGACAGAACACTGAAGCTTTCTTT. This encodes CASSFRPQGQNTEAFF. The chain uses TRBV27 and TRBJ1-1; weak D call: TRBD1 (6 bases). V shed 3 bases and J shed 1 base, with 15 bases lying between them. The CDR3 consists of 16 residues. Germline CDR1 and CDR2: MNHEY and SMNVEV (reference sequence).

The chain links TRBV6-6 to TRBJ1-1; a possible D gene is TRBD1 (6 bases). V was clipped by 6 bases and J by 7 bases, with 9 bases between them. CDR1 is MNHNY and CDR2 is SVGAGI in the germline V gene (reference sequence). The CDR3 is made up of 11 amino acids. The CDR3 here is CASRETGEAFF. CDR3 DNA sequence: TGTGCCAGCAGGGAGACAGGTGAAGCTTTCTTT.